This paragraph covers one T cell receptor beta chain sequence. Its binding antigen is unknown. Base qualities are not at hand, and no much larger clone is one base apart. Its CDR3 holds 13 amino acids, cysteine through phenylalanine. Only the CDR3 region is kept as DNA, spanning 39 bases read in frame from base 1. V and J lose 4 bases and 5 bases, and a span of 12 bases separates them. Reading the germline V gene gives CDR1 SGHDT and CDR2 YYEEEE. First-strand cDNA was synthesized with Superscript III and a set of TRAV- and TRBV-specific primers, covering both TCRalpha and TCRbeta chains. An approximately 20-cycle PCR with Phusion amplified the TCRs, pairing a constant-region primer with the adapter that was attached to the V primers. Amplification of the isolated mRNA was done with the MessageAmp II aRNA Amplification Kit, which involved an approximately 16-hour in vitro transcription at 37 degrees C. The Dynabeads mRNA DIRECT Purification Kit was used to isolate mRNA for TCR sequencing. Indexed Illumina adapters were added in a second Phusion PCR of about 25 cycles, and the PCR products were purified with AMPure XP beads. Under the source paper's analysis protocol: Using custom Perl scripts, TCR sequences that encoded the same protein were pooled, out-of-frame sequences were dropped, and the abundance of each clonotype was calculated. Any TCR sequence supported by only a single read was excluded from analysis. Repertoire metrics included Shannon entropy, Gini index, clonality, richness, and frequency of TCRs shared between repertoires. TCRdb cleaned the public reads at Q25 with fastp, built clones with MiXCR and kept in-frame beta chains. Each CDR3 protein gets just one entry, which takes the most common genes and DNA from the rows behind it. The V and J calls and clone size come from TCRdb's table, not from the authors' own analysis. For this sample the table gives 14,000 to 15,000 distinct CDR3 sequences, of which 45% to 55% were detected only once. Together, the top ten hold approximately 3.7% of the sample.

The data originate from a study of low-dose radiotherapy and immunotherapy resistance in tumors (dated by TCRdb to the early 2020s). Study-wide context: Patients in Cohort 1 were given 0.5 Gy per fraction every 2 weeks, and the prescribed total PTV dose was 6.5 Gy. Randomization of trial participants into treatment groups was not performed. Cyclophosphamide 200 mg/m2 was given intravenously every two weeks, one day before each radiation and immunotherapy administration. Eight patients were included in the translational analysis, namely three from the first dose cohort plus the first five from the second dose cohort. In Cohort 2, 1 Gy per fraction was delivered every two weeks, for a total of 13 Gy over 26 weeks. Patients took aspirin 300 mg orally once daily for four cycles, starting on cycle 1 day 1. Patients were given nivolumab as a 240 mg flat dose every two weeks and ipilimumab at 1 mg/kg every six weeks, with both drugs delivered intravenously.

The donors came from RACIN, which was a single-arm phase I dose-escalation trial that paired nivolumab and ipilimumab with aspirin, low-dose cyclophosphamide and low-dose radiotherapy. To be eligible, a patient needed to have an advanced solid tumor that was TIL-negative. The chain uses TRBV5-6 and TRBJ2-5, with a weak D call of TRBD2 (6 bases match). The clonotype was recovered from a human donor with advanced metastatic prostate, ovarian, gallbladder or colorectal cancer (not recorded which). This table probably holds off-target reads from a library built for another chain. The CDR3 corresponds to CASSPGRGETQYF. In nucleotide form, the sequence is TGTGCCAGCAGCCCGGGCCGGGGGGAGACCCAGTACTTC.